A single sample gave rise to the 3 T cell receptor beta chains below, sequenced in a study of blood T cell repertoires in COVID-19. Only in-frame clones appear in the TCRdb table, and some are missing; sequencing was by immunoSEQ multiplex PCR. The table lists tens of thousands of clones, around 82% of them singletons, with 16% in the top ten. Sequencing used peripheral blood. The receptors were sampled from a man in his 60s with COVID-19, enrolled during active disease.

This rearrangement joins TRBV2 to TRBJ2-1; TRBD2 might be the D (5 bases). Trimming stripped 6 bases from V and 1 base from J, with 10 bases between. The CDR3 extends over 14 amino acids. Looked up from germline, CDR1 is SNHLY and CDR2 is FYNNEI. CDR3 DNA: TGTGCCAGCAGACTAGGACTGTCCTACAATGAGCAGTTCTTC. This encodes CASRLGLSYNEQFF. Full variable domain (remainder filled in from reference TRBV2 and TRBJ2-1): EPEVTQTPSHQVTQMGQEVILRCVPISNHLYFYWYRQILGQKVEFLVSFYNNEISEKSEIFDDQFSVERPDGSNFTLKIRSTKLEDSAMYFCASRLGLSYNEQFFGPGTRLTVL.

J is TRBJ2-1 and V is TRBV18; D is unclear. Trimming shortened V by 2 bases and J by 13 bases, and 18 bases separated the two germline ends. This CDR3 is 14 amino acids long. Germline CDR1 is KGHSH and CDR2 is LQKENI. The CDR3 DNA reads TGTGCCAGCTCACCAGAGCAACAGCTAATCCCTCAGTTCTTC. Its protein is CASSPEQQLIPQFF.

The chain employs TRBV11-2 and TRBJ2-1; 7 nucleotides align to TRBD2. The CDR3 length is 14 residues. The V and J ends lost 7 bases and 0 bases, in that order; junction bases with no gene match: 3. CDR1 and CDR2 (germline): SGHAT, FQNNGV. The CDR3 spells CASTRLASYNEQFF. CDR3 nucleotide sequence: TGTGCCAGCACCCGACTAGCCTCCTACAATGAGCAGTTCTTC.